This note documents a single T cell receptor beta chain sequence. Its antigen is unknown. No quality values exist for individual bases; no much larger clone is one base distant. These data are taken from a study of identical twins (TCRdb year 2016). Regarding the complete study: The study deep-sequenced TCR alpha and beta repertoires from monozygotic twins, unrelated adults of various ages and cord blood to test whether fetal clonotypes persist. Replicate twin experiments were performed at different times using different library preparation protocols to rule out contamination. Summary of the overall study and its limitations: A weaker excess of twin sharing was found in beta out-of-frame sequences because the signal-to-noise ratio was lowered by fewer shared sequences. Abundant cord blood beta clonotypes carried fewer insertions; young adult naive repertoires showed a weaker similar trend, while memory repertoires showed none. Recombination models systematically underestimated out-of-frame TCR alpha sharing in monozygotic twins but agreed with sharing between unrelated individuals. Zero-insertion analyses could be partly confounded by invariant T cells such as MAIT and iNKT, though diverse VJ usage argued against such confounding for most clonotypes. Because the same donors could not be followed over many years, conclusions were based on cross-sectional statistical analysis. Out-of-frame TCR alpha sequences shared between twins showed an excess of low generation-probability sequences compared with coincidental sharing between unrelated individuals.

The germline V gene yields SGHVS for CDR1 and FQNEAQ for CDR2. The CDR3 runs 14 residues from the cysteine to the phenylalanine. Only the CDR3 DNA stays, 42 bases, in frame from base 1. Relative to germline, V is missing 4 bases and J is missing 6 bases, with 5 bases of the junction outside any gene match. Every donor was a healthy Caucasian. Three pairs of female monozygotic twins, all aged 18 to 29 years, were included in the twin cohort. Positive isolation kits from Invitrogen were used to isolate CD4+ and CD8+ T cell populations. Preparation of the library involved 5' RACE. Sequencing was carried out with an Illumina HiSeq 2000. Template switching added a universal primer binding site, and the final cDNA carried a unique molecular identifier that allowed TCR cDNA molecules to be counted accurately. Specific primers in the conserved constant-segment region were used to synthesize first-strand cDNA for TCR alpha and beta chains. Each cDNA library was double barcoded, with a SMART-Mk sample barcode plus Illumina barcodes, to control for contamination. TruSeq adapter sequences along with Illumina sample barcodes were introduced in two successive PCR steps. TCR alpha and beta cDNA libraries were sequenced on the Illumina HiSeq platform with custom primers. Regarding the original processing steps: MiGEC processed the raw reads to extract unique molecular identifiers, while MiXCR was used to determine the CDR3 positions. Recombination models were inferred per individual with the repgenHMM and IGoR tools using an EM algorithm. Shared clonotype analysis was performed with the tcR package in R, normalizing sharing by the product of cloneset sizes. To study raw recombination without the effects of thymic and clonal selection, out-of-frame nonproductive sequences were analyzed. TCRdb handled the public reads itself, with Q25 trimming in fastp and clone calling in MiXCR, and kept productive beta chains. Records with the same CDR3 protein are collapsed into one entry carrying the most frequent genes and DNA. TCRdb, not the original authors, processed these V and J calls. This sample holds about 490,000 distinct CDR3 sequences; 15% were observed only once. The top ten constitute 0.35% to 0.45% of the sample.

This sample also appeared in a second study, on yellow fever vaccine responses in identical twins. As that second study puts it: According to the authors, the vaccine-induced T cell response in identical twins seemed to be partly convergent and partly specific to each individual. Focusing on identical twins, the study followed the T cell clones that responded to the vaccine, and did so with precision.

The rearranged chain carries TRBV7-8 and TRBJ1-2; 10 bases in the middle match TRBD1. Sequencing input: CD4+ T cells sorted from blood. This sequence was found in a woman aged 18-35 years in good health. The nucleotide sequence is TGTGCCAGCAGCTCGACAGGGGGCACCGATGGCTACACCTTC. It translates as CASSSTGGTDGYTF.